The T cell receptor beta chain described here comes from a study of T cells in Graves' hyperthyroidism and ophthalmopathy. Trimming pared 1 base from V and 7 bases from J, leaving 11 bases between. CDR1 and CDR2 from the germline V gene are SGHDT and YYEEEE. The CDR3 runs to 14 residues. RNA transcripts yielded amplified TCR beta CDR3 regions. HTBI primers were used for first-round RT-PCR of the TCR CDR3. TCRdb recomputed calls from the multiplex PCR reads with MiXCR, one row per CDR3 protein. The data contain around 350,000 distinct CDR3 sequences, approximately 15% of them seen just once; the ten biggest clones take up around a quarter.

V gene TRBV5-6 combines with J gene TRBJ2-2; D unresolved. The clonotype comes from a woman under 30 with Graves' hyperthyroidism that later progressed to Graves' ophthalmopathy. Sequenced sample: blood. In DNA form, the CDR3 reads TGTGCCAGCAGCTTGTTACAGACGATCGGGGAGCTGTTTTTT. As protein: CASSLLQTIGELFF.